The rows below give T cell receptor beta chains drawn from one sample of a study of blood T cell repertoires in COVID-19. The protocol was immunoSEQ multiplex PCR, while the TCRdb copy is restricted to in-frame clones and leaves out a portion. The sample lists about 130,000 clones, about 81% occurring once. Source material: peripheral blood. The receptors shown here come from a man aged 25-40 years with COVID-19, enrolled during active disease. Both conserved end residues are part of each CDR3. The order of the fields is J gene, CDR3 length, V gene, CDR3 protein.

J: TRBJ2-3
length: 16
V: TRBV4-1
CDR3: CASSQARDRGADTQYF

J: TRBJ2-7
length: 14
V: TRBV11-2
CDR3: CASSPLGGPLEQYF

J: TRBJ2-5
length: 11
V: TRBV7-9
CDR3: CASSSRDNEYF

J: TRBJ1-6
length: 16
V: TRBV18
CDR3: CASSPRPGTANSPLHF

J: TRBJ2-2
length: 15
V: TRBV30
CDR3: CAWVRRGRGTGELFF

J: TRBJ2-4
length: 11
V: TRBV6-5
CDR3: CATRGANIQYF

J: TRBJ1-5
length: 17
V: TRBV7-9
CDR3: CASSLGDTRGGDQPQHF

J: TRBJ2-3
length: 15
V: TRBV6-4
CDR3: CASSPGTVSTDTQYF

J: TRBJ2-2
length: 12
V: TRBV3-1/TRBV3-2
CDR3: CASSQLYGELFF

J: TRBJ1-1
length: 13
V: TRBV30
CDR3: CAWSRDMNTEAFF

J: TRBJ2-1
length: 11
V: TRBV3-1/TRBV3-2
CDR3: CASSRGDEQFF

J: TRBJ1-5
length: 16
V: TRBV6-6
CDR3: CASSYGQGASNQPQHF

J: TRBJ2-3
length: 14
V: TRBV19
CDR3: CASSIQGAADTQYF

J: TRBJ1-1
length: 14
V: TRBV5-1
CDR3: CASSPMTVNTEAFF

J: TRBJ1-5
length: 18
V: TRBV7-9
CDR3: CASSPQNDRGGSNQPQHF

J: TRBJ2-7
length: 14
V: TRBV6-5
CDR3: CASSYRDRGDEQYF

J: TRBJ1-5
length: 15
V: TRBV28
CDR3: CASCPGNGINQPQHF

J: TRBJ2-7
length: 15
V: TRBV27
CDR3: CASSLKGGATYEQYF

J: TRBJ2-7
length: 16
V: TRBV6-5
CDR3: CASSYLGRGGFHEQYF

J: TRBJ1-5
length: 16
V: TRBV12-5
CDR3: CASGFFERPGLKAQHF

J: TRBJ2-1
length: 17
V: TRBV27
CDR3: CASSLYQRGFSINEQFF

J: TRBJ2-1
length: 17
V: TRBV2
CDR3: CASSVDLSGSSYNEQFF

J: TRBJ2-5
length: 13
V: TRBV2
CDR3: CASSENSGGTQYF

J: TRBJ1-4
length: 17
V: TRBV19
CDR3: CASSSVYSTATNEKLFF

J: TRBJ2-7
length: 15
V: TRBV2
CDR3: CASSASSGSSYEQYF

J: TRBJ1-5
length: 14
V: TRBV28
CDR3: CASSPGISNQPQHF

J: TRBJ2-1
length: 12
V: TRBV11-2
CDR3: CASSRVNNEQFF

J: TRBJ1-4
length: 14
V: TRBV9
CDR3: CASSVGFTGEKLFF

J: TRBJ2-5
length: 12
V: TRBV7-9
CDR3: CASRDLKETQYF

J: TRBJ2-5
length: 15
V: TRBV10-3
CDR3: CAISGTSGSQETQYF

J: TRBJ1-5
length: 17
V: TRBV5-1
CDR3: CASSLAPSGGKTKPQHF

J: TRBJ1-5
length: 15
V: TRBV11-2
CDR3: CASSLDRVGNQPQHF

J: TRBJ2-6
length: 14
V: TRBV6-4
CDR3: CAEPLGQGRNVLTF

J: TRBJ1-2
length: 16
V: TRBV4-1
CDR3: CASSLHLGQLENGYTF

J: TRBJ2-7
length: 13
V: TRBV11-3
CDR3: CASSLGSAYEQYF

J: TRBJ2-3
length: 15
V: TRBV5-8
CDR3: CASSTGLAGWDTQYF

J: TRBJ1-3
length: 17
V: TRBV7-2
CDR3: CASSLKSGQISGNTIYF

J: TRBJ2-1
length: 15
V: TRBV19
CDR3: CASSRSGDPYNEQFF

J: TRBJ2-1
length: 19
V: TRBV12-5
CDR3: CASGLDGSKPGARYNEQFF

J: TRBJ1-6
length: 14
V: TRBV5-4
CDR3: CASSLGQGNSPLHF